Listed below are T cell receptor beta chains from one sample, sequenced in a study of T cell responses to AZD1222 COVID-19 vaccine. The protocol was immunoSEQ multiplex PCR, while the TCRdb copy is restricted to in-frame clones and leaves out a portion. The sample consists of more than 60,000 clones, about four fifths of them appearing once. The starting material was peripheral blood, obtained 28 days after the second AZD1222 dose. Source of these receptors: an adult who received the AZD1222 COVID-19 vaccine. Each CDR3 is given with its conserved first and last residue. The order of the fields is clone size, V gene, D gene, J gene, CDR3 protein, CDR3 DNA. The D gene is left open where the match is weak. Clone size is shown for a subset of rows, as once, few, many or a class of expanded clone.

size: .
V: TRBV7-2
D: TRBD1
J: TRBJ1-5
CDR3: CASSSTPGTGNQPQHF
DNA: TGTGCCAGCAGCTCCACGCCGGGGACAGGGAATCAGCCCCAGCATTTT

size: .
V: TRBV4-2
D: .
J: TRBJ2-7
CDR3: CASSQGRLSSGYEQYF
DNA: TGTGCCAGCAGCCAAGGGAGGTTGAGTAGCGGATACGAGCAGTACTTC

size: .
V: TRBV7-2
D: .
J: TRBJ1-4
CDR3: CASSLFATNEKLFF
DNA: TGTGCCAGCAGCCTCTTTGCAACTAATGAAAAACTGTTTTTT

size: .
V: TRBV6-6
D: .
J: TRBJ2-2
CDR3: CASSSTHMNTGELFF
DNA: TGTGCCAGCAGCTCAACCCACATGAACACCGGGGAGCTGTTTTTT

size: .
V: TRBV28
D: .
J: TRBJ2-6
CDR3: CASSGSAGANVLTF
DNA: TGTGCCAGTTCAGGGTCGGCGGGGGCCAACGTCCTGACTTTC

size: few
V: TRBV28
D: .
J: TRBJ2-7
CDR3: CASRGAYEQYF
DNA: TGTGCCAGCCGAGGGGCATACGAGCAGTACTTC

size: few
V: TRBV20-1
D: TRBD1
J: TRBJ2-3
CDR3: CTGQVTDTQYF
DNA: TGCACGGGACAGGTCACAGATACGCAGTATTTT

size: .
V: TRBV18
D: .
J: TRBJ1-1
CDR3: CASSPQNSLTHTEAFF
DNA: TGTGCCAGCTCACCACAGAACAGCCTAACTCACACTGAAGCTTTCTTT

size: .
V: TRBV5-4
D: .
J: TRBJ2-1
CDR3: CASSFRSSYNEQFF
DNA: TGTGCCAGCAGCTTTAGGAGCTCCTACAATGAGCAGTTCTTC

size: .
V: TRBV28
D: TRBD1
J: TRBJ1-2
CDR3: CASRQGANGYTF
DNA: TGTGCCAGCCGCCAGGGGGCGAATGGCTACACCTTC

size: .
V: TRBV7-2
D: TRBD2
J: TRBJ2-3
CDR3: CASRAGLAGHTDTQYF
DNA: TGTGCCAGCAGGGCGGGACTAGCGGGACACACAGATACGCAGTATTTT

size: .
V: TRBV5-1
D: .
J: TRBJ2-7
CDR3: CASSLVGPPAYEQYF
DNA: TGCGCCAGCAGCTTGGTAGGGCCTCCAGCCTACGAGCAGTACTTC

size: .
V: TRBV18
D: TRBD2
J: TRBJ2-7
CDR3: CASSPNSGEVPEQYF
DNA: TGTGCCAGCTCACCGAATAGCGGGGAGGTCCCCGAGCAGTACTTC

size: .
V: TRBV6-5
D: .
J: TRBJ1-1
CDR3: CASSYSMNTEAFF
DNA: TGTGCCAGCAGTTACTCTATGAACACTGAAGCTTTCTTT

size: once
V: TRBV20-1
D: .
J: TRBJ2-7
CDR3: CSASGDTGYEQYF
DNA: TGCAGTGCTAGTGGGGACACGGGATACGAGCAGTACTTC

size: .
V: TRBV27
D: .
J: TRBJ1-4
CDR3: CASSTGRGKGEKLFF
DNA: TGTGCCAGCAGTACCGGACGCGGTAAGGGTGAAAAACTGTTTTTT

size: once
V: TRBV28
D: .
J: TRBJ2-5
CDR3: CASSFRGGIETQYF
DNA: TGTGCCAGCAGTTTCAGGGGGGGCATAGAGACCCAGTACTTC

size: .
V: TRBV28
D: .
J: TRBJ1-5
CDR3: CASSGQSGGQPQHF
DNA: TGTGCCAGCAGTGGACAGTCCGGAGGGCAGCCCCAGCATTTT

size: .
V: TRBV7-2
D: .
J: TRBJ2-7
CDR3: CASSLAGRASYEQYF
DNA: TGTGCCAGCAGCTTAGCGGGGCGGGCGTCCTACGAGCAGTACTTC

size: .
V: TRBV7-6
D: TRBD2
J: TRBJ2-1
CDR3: CASRHTSGSYNEQFF
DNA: TGTGCCAGCAGACATACTAGCGGGTCCTACAATGAGCAGTTCTTC

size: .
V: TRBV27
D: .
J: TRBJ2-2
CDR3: CASNLIGGLGGTGELFF
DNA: TGTGCCAGCAACCTAATCGGGGGACTGGGGGGCACCGGGGAGCTGTTTTTT

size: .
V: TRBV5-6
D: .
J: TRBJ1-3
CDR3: CASSLGGGNTIYF
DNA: TGTGCCAGCAGCTTGGGGGGTGGAAACACCATATATTTT

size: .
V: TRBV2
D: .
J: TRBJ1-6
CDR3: CASSASLSPLHF
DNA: TGTGCCAGCAGTGCTTCTCTGTCACCCCTCCACTTT

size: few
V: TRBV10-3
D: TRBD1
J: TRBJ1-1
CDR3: CAISGLQGLNTEAFF
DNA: TGTGCCATCAGTGGGCTACAGGGGCTTAACACTGAAGCTTTCTTT

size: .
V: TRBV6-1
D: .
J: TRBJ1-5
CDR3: CASREPGAFGGNQPQHF
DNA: TGTGCCAGCAGGGAACCGGGGGCCTTTGGGGGCAATCAGCCCCAGCATTTT

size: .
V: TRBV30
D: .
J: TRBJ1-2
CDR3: CAWKGYGYTF
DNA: TGTGCCTGGAAAGGGTATGGCTACACCTTC

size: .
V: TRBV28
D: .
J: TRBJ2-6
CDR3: CASSFRGGASGANVLTF
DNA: TGTGCCAGCAGTTTCAGAGGGGGGGCCTCTGGGGCCAACGTCCTGACTTTC

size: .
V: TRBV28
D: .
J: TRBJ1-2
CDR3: CASSLGPGGPINGYTF
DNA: TGTGCCAGCAGTTTAGGTCCAGGCGGACCAATAAATGGCTACACCTTC

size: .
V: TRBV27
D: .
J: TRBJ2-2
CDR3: CASKDVSLVTGELFF
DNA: TGTGCCAGCAAGGATGTCTCCCTAGTTACCGGGGAGCTGTTTTTT

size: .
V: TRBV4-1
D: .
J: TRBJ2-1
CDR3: CASSPRSDYNEQFF
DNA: TGCGCCAGCAGCCCCCGGAGCGATTACAATGAGCAGTTCTTC

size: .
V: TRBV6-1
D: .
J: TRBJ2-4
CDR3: CASSESRRGRRDIQYF
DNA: TGTGCCAGCAGTGAAAGTAGGAGGGGGCGAAGGGACATTCAGTACTTC

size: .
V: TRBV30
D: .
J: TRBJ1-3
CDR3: CASNPGSLGNTIYF
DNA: TGTGCCTCGAATCCCGGCTCCCTAGGAAACACCATATATTTT

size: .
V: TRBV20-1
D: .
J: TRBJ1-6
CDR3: CSASPLSSYNSPLHF
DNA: TGCAGTGCTAGTCCGCTGAGCTCCTATAATTCACCCCTCCACTTT

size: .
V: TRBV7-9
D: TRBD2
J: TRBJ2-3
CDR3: CASSSIKREGPTDTQYF
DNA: TGTGCCAGCAGCAGCATTAAGCGGGAGGGCCCCACAGATACGCAGTATTTT

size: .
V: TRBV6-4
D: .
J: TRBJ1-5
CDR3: CASSAMGGQPQHF
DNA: TGTGCCAGCAGTGCCATGGGAGGTCAGCCCCAGCATTTT

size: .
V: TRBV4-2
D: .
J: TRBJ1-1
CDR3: CASSQVGTAGMNTEAFF
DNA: TGTGCCAGCAGCCAAGTCGGGACGGCCGGTATGAACACTGAAGCTTTCTTT

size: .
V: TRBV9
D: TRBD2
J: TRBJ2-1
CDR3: CASSVATSGPNYNEQFF
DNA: TGTGCCAGCAGCGTAGCCACTAGCGGGCCTAACTACAATGAGCAGTTCTTC

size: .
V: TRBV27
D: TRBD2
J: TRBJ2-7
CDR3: CASSSSGRWNEQYF
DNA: TGTGCCAGCAGTAGTAGCGGGAGGTGGAACGAGCAGTACTTC

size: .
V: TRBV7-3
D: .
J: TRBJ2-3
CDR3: CASSLDRNTQYF
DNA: TGTGCCAGCAGCCTTGACCGGAATACGCAGTATTTT

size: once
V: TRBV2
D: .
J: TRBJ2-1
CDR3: CASRFEAPTDEQFF
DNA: TGTGCCAGCAGGTTTGAAGCTCCGACGGATGAGCAGTTCTTC

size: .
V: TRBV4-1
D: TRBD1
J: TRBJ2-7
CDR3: CASSRSVGQGRYEQYF
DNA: TGCGCCAGCAGCCGTTCGGTGGGACAGGGGAGGTACGAGCAGTACTTC

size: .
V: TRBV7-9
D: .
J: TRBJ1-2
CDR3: CASSLGGGFYGYTF
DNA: TGTGCCAGCAGCTTAGGGGGCGGATTCTATGGCTACACCTTC

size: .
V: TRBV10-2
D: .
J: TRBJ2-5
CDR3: CASSVVTDQETQYF
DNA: TGCGCCAGCAGTGTAGTAACAGACCAAGAGACCCAGTACTTC

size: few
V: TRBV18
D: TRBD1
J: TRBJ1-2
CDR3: CASSVTGGAYYGYTF
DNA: TGTGCCAGCTCAGTCACAGGGGGCGCTTACTATGGCTACACCTTC

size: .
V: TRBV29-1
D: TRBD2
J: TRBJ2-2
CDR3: CSVRLAGPGTGELFF
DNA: TGCAGCGTTAGATTAGCGGGACCCGGAACCGGGGAGCTGTTTTTT

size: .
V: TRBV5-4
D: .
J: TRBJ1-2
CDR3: CASSLAGGYTF
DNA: TGTGCCAGCAGCTTGGCCGGTGGCTACACCTTC

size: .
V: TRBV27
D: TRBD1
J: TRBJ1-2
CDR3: CASSLRWDSEGYTF
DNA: TGTGCCAGCAGTTTACGGTGGGACAGTGAGGGCTACACCTTC

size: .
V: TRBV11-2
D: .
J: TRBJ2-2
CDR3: CASNPDRLGKLFF
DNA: TGTGCCAGCAATCCTGACAGGTTGGGAAAGCTGTTTTTT

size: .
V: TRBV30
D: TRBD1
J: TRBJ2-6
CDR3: CAWRRDRGGPGANVLTF
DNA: TGTGCCTGGAGGCGGGACAGGGGCGGACCTGGGGCCAACGTCCTGACTTTC

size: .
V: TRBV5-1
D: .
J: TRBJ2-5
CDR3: CASSLTGTMYQETQYF
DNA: TGCGCCAGCAGCTTGACCGGGACAATGTACCAAGAGACCCAGTACTTC

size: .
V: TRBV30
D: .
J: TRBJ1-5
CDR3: CAWSENSNQPQHF
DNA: TGTGCCTGGTCTGAGAATAGCAATCAGCCCCAGCATTTT

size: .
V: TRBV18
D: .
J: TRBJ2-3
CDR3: CASSPGGTDTQYF
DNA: TGTGCCAGCTCACCAGGGGGCACAGATACGCAGTATTTT

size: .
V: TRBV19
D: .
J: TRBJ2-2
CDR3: CASSKRLNTGELFF
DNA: TGTGCCAGTAGTAAAAGACTGAACACCGGGGAGCTGTTTTTT

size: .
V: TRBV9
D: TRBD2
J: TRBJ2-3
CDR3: CASSARLAGGPGDTQYF
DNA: TGTGCCAGCAGCGCTAGACTAGCGGGAGGGCCAGGAGATACGCAGTATTTT

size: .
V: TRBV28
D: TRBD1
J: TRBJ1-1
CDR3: CATTRQGTIYTEAFF
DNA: TGTGCCACCACTAGACAGGGGACAATTTACACTGAAGCTTTCTTT

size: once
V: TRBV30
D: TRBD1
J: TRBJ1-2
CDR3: CAWSTTGGAGYGYTF
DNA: TGTGCCTGGAGTACCACAGGGGGCGCGGGCTATGGCTACACCTTC

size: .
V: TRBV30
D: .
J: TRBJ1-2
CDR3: CAWSVRKTSGYTF
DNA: TGTGCCTGGAGTGTACGGAAGACATCGGGCTACACCTTC

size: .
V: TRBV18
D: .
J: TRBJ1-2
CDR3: CASSPQDGGYTF
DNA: TGTGCCAGCTCACCACAGGACGGGGGCTACACCTTC

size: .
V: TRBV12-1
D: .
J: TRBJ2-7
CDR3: CASSQRDIRAYEQYF
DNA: TGTGCCAGCAGCCAACGGGATATAAGGGCCTACGAGCAGTACTTC